This TCR beta chain is drawn from a study of T cells in localized non-small cell lung cancer. Study-wide points: Of the top 100 tumor clones, median about 53 were in adjacent lung, 25 to 35 among its top 100.

The CDR3 contains 19 residues. V lost 0 bases and J 5 bases, leaving 21 bases between the germline ends. From germline, CDR1 is SGDLS and CDR2 YYNGEE. TCRdb's table, derived via immunoSEQ multiplex PCR, lists solely in-frame clones and lacks some. The data contain roughly 71,000 clones, 86% of them singletons. As to this clone: What it binds is unknown.

V is TRBV9 and J is TRBJ1-6; tentative D call: TRBD1 (6 bases). The receptor was derived from a male donor older than 55 with stage III squamous cell lung carcinoma. The source material was peripheral blood, sampled before any cancer treatment. The CDR3 region is CASSVGGGTWSWDNSPLHF. The CDR3 nucleotides are TGTGCCAGCAGCGTAGGGGGCGGGACATGGTCTTGGGATAATTCACCCCTCCACTTT.